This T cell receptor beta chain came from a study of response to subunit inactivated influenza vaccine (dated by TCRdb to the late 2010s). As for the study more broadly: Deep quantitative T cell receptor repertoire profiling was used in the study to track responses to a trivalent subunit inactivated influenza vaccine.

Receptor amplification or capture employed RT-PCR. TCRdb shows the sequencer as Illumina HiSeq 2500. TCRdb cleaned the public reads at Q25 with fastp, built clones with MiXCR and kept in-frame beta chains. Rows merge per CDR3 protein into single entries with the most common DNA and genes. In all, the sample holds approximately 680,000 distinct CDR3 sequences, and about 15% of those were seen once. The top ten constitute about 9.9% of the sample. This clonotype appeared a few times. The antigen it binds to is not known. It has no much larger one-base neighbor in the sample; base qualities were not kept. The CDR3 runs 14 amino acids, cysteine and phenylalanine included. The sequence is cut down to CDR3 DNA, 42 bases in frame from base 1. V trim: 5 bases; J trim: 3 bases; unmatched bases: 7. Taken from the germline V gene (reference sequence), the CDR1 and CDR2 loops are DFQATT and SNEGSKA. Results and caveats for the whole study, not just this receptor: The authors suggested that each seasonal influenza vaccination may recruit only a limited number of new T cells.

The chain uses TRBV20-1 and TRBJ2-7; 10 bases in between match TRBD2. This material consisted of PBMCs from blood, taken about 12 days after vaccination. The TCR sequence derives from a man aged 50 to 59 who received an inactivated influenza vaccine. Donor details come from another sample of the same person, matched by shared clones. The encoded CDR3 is CSAWRLAGGYEQYF. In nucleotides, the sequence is TGCAGTGCTTGGAGACTAGCGGGCGGCTACGAGCAGTACTTC.